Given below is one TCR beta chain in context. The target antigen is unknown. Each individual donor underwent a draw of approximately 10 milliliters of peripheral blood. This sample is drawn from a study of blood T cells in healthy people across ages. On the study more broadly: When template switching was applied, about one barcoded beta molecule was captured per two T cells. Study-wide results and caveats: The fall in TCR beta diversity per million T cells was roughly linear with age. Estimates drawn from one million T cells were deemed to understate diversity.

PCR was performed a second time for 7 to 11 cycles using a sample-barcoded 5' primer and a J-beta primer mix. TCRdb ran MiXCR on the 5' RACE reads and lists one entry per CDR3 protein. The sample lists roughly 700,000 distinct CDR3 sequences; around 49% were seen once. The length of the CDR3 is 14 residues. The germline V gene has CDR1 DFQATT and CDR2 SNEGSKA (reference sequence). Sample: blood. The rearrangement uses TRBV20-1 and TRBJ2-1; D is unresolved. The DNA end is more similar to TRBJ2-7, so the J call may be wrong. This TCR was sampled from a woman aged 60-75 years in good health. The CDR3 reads CSARATEVYNEQYF. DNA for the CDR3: TGCAGTGCTAGAGCCACCGAGGTGTACAATGAGCAGTACTTC.